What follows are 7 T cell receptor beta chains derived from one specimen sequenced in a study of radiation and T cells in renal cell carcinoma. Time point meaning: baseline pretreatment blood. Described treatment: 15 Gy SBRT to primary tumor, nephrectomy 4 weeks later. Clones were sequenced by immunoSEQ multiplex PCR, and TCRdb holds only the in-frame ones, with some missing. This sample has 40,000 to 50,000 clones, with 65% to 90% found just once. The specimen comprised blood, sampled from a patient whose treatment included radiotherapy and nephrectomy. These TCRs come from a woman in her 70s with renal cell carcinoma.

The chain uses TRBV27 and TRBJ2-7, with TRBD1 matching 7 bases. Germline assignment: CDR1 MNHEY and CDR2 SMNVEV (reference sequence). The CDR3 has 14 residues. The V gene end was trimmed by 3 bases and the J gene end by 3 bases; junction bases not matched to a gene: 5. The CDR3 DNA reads TGTGCCAGCAGTTTCGGGCAGGGGGACTACGAGCAGTACTTC. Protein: CASSFGQGDYEQYF.

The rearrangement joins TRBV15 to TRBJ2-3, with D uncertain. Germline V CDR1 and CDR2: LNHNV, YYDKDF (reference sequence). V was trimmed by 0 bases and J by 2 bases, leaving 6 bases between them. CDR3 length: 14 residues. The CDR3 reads CATSRDHLTDTQYF. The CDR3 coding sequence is TGTGCCACCAGCAGAGATCACCTCACAGATACGCAGTATTTT.

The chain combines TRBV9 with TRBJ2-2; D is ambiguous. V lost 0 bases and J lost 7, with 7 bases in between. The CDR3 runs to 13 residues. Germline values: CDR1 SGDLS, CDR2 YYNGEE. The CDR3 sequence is CASSVAVGGELFF. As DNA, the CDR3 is TGTGCCAGCAGCGTAGCGGTCGGCGGGGAGCTGTTTTTT. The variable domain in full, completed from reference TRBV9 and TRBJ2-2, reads DSGVTQTPKHLITATGQRVTLRCSPRSGDLSVYWYQQSLDQGLQFLIQYYNGEERAKGNILERFSAQQFPDLHSELNLSSLELGDSALYFCASSVAVGGELFFGEGSRLTVL.

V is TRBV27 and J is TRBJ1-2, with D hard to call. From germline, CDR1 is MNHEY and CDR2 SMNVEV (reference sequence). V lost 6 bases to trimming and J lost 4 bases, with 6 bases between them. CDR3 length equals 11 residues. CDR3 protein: CASSGGYGYTF. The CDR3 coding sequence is TGTGCCAGCAGCGGTGGCTATGGCTACACCTTC.

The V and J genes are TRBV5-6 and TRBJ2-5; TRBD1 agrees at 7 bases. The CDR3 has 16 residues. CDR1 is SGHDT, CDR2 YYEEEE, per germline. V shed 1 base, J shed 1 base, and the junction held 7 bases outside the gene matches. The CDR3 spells CASSLRAGGPQETQYF. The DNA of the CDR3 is TGTGCCAGCAGCTTGAGAGCAGGGGGTCCCCAAGAGACCCAGTACTTC.

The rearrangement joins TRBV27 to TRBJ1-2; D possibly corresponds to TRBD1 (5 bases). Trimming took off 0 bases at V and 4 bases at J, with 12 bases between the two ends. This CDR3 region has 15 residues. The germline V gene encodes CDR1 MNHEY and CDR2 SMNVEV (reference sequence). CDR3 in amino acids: CASSLSSGGSYGYTF. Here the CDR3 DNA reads TGTGCCAGCAGTTTATCGTCGGGGGGAAGCTATGGCTACACCTTC.

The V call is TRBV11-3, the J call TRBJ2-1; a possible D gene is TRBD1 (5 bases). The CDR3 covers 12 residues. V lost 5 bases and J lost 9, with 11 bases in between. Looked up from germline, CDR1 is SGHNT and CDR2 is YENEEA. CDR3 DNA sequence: TGTGCCAGCAGCCGTTCAGGGATTGAGCAGTTCTTC. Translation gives CASSRSGIEQFF. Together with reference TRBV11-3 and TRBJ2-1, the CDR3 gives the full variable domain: EAGVVQSPRYKIIEKKQPVAFWCNPISGHNTLYWYLQNLGQGPELLIRYENEEAVDDSQLPKDRFSAERLKGVDSTLKIQPAELGDSAVYLCASSRSGIEQFFGPGTRLTVL.